The T cell receptor beta chain under discussion was sequenced for a study of blood T cell repertoires in COVID-19. About the study: Some COVID-19 samples were acute and others convalescent; all came from the United States, Italy and Spain. Sample material is recorded as cDNA or gDNA derived from T cells, B-cell-depleted T cells, or PBMCs.

The CDR3 runs 13 residues. Germline values: CDR1 MNHEY, CDR2 SVGAGI. Trimming pared 2 bases from V and 11 bases from J, leaving 13 bases between. Per the original methods: Researchers report that nucleated cell counts were estimated from reference gene primer amplification. Only in-frame clones appear in the TCRdb table, and some are missing; sequencing was by immunoSEQ multiplex PCR. V, J and clone size are those of that table, while D and trimming were read from the DNA. The data show under 300,000 clones, roughly nine tenths seen once. The TCR originated in a man in his sixties with acute or convalescent COVID-19. The chain combines TRBV6-5 with TRBJ2-1, with D possibly being TRBD1 (5 bases). The sample taken for sequencing was peripheral blood. CDR3 sequence reads: CASSYGPLGQQFF. The CDR3 DNA sequence: TGTGCCAGCAGTTACGGTCCCCTGGGGCAGCAGTTCTTC.